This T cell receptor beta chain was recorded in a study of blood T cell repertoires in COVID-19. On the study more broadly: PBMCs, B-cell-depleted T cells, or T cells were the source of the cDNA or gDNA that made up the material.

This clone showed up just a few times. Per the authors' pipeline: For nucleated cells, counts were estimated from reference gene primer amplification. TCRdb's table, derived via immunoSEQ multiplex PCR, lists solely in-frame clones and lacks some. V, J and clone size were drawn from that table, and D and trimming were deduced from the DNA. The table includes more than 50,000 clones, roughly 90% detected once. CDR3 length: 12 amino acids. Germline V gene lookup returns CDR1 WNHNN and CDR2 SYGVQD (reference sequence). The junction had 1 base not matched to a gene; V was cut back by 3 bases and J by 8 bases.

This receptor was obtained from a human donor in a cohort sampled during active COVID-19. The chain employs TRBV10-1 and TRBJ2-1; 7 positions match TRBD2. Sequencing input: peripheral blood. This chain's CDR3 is CASSDGGYEQFF. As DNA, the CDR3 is TGCGCCAGCAGTGACGGGGGGTATGAGCAGTTCTTC.